The 27 T cell receptor beta chains given below trace back to one sample, sequenced in a study of blood T cell repertoires in COVID-19. TCRdb keeps only in-frame clones here, not all; method: immunoSEQ multiplex PCR. The table records 170,000 or so clones, about 85% of them present only once. The sequencing sample was made of PBMCs or T cells enriched from blood (not recorded which). The origin of the receptors is a middle-aged man who had recovered from COVID-19.

The CDR3 DNA reads as TGTGCCAGCAGCCTGTCGAGTAGAAATGAGCAGTTCTTC. Its translation: CASSLSSRNEQFF. This rearrangement joins TRBV14 to TRBJ2-1; D remains unclear. Trimming took 4 bases from V and 7 from J, leaving 11 bases between them. The CDR3 has 13 amino acids. Germline values: CDR1 SGHDN, CDR2 FVKESK.

V is TRBV5-6 and J is TRBJ1-2, with 8 bases lining up with TRBD1. This CDR3 contains 15 residues. The germline CDR1 and CDR2 sequences are SGHDT and YYEEEE. V shed 4 bases and J 2 bases; nucleotides not matched to a gene: 7. The CDR3 sequence: CASSLDRGKNYGYTF. For the CDR3, the DNA is TGTGCCAGCAGCCTAGACAGGGGAAAAAACTATGGCTACACCTTC.

This chain uses TRBV14 with TRBJ2-2, with D uncertain. Germline CDR1 is SGHDN and CDR2 is FVKESK. The CDR3 runs to 15 residues. Deletions cut 0 bases from V and 8 bases from J, with 13 bases between. The CDR3 coding sequence is TGTGCCAGCAGCCAAGAACTCTTTAGTTCTGGGGAGCTGTTTTTT. Encoded protein: CASSQELFSSGELFF.

The chain carries TRBV5-1 and TRBJ2-5; TRBD2 matches at 15 bases. The J segment lost 4 bases and the V segment lost 4 bases, leaving 8 bases of the junction unmatched. In germline, CDR1 is SGHRS, CDR2 YFSETQ. The CDR3 runs to 17 residues. DNA of the CDR3: TGCGCCAGCAGCCCGGGACTAGCGGGAGGAAAAGGAGAGACCCAGTACTTC. Residues: CASSPGLAGGKGETQYF.

This rearrangement joins TRBV4-2 to TRBJ1-6; unclear D gene. The CDR3 sequence is 14 residues long. Germline loops: CDR1 LGHNA, CDR2 YNFKEQ. Deletions cut 7 bases from V and 9 bases from J, with 16 bases between. CDR3 in amino acids: CASTPRLGRSPLHF. The CDR3 DNA follows: TGTGCCAGCACACCAAGGCTTGGGCGTTCACCCCTCCACTTT.

The chain uses TRBV27 and TRBJ2-2; D possibly corresponds to TRBD1 (6 bases). V lost 0 bases, J lost 5 bases, and 19 bases lay in between. The CDR3 is 18 residues long. From germline, CDR1 is MNHEY and CDR2 SMNVEV (reference sequence). Here the CDR3 reads CASSLSAGVWWATGELFF. CDR3 nucleotide sequence: TGTGCCAGCAGTTTATCGGCAGGGGTTTGGTGGGCTACCGGGGAGCTGTTTTTT.

On this clone: A read error is possible here, since a much larger clone lies one base away. V is TRBV19 and J is TRBJ1-3; a weak D match, TRBD1 (5 bases). Germline V gene data show CDR1 as LNHDA and CDR2 as SQIVND (reference sequence). V was cut by 5 bases and J by 0 bases, with 11 bases left in between. This CDR3 is 15 amino acids long. In DNA, the CDR3 is TGTGCCAGTAGTCGGGACGGGAGCTCTGGAAACACCATATATTTT. It codes for CASSRDGSSGNTIYF.

CDR3 protein: CASSLATGLSNQPQHF. The CDR3 nucleotides read TGTGCCAGCAGCTTAGCGACAGGGCTGAGCAATCAGCCCCAGCATTTT. The rearrangement uses TRBV7-9 and TRBJ1-5, with TRBD1 identical over 7 bases. The V gene end was trimmed by 0 bases and the J gene end by 1 base; junction bases not matched to a gene: 3. From germline, CDR1 is SEHNR and CDR2 FQNEAQ (reference sequence). This CDR3 has 16 amino acids.

The chain carries TRBV30 and TRBJ2-3; D might be TRBD2 (6 bases). The CDR3 spans 16 residues. CDR1 and CDR2 from the germline V gene are GTSNPN and SVGIG (reference sequence). V lost 2 bases and J lost 6, with 21 bases in between. CDR3 bases: TGTGCCTGGAGTCGCCCCGGAGGGCAGCCAAGGGATACGCAGTATTTT. Translated: CAWSRPGGQPRDTQYF.

The rearrangement uses TRBV19 and TRBJ1-1, with D possibly being TRBD1 (5 bases). CDR1 and CDR2 from the germline V gene are LNHDA and SQIVND (reference sequence). The CDR3 extends over 12 amino acids. Trimming cost V 5 bases and J 4 bases, with 8 bases left between them. The CDR3 sequence is CASSVTGTEAFF. CDR3 in DNA: TGTGCCAGTAGTGTAACAGGCACTGAAGCTTTCTTT.

The sample holds a few counts of this clone. V and J are TRBV5-8 and TRBJ1-4; TRBD1 aligns across 8 bases. V lost 4 bases to trimming and J lost 5 bases; unmatched junction nucleotides: 7. Germline loops: CDR1 SGHTS, CDR2 YDEGEE. CDR3 length: 15 amino acids. This CDR3 is CASSSRGRENEKLFF. The CDR3, as DNA: TGTGCCAGCAGCAGCAGGGGGCGTGAGAATGAAAAACTGTTTTTT.

The chain links TRBV5-6 to TRBJ1-2; no firm D call. Between the trimmed V and J ends, which lost 4 bases and 8 bases, there was a span of 24 bases. The CDR3 extends over 16 amino acids. Looked up from germline, CDR1 is SGHDT and CDR2 is YYEEEE. For the CDR3, the DNA is TGTGCCAGCAGCCCACAGAATCTCATACCCGCTTCCGGCTACACCTTC. As protein: CASSPQNLIPASGYTF.

The CDR3 bases are TGTGCCAGCTCACCCTCCGGAGGAACGAACACCGGGGAGCTGTTTTTT. It codes for CASSPSGGTNTGELFF. The J gene is TRBJ2-2, the V gene TRBV18; D may be TRBD2 (5 bases). The CDR3 is 16 residues long. The germline CDR1 and CDR2 sequences are KGHSH and LQKENI. V dropped 3 bases and J dropped 0 bases, with 11 bases sitting between them.

V gene TRBV2 combines with J gene TRBJ1-2, with a possible D match to TRBD1 (5 bases). Germline CDR1 reads SNHLY; CDR2 reads FYNNEI. Trimming stripped 6 bases from V and 9 bases from J, with 20 bases between. The CDR3 has 14 amino acids. Written as DNA, the CDR3 is TGTGCCAGCAGCGGCGCCGGGGGTCTGGAAAGCTACACCTTC. Translated, it gives CASSGAGGLESYTF. The variable domain in full, completed from reference TRBV2 and TRBJ1-2, reads EPEVTQTPSHQVTQMGQEVILRCVPISNHLYFYWYRQILGQKVEFLVSFYNNEISEKSEIFDDQFSVERPDGSNFTLKIRSTKLEDSAMYFCASSGAGGLESYTFGSGTRLTVV.

This chain connects TRBV6-5 to TRBJ1-5; TRBD1 aligns across 7 bases. Germline assignment: CDR1 MNHEY and CDR2 SVGAGI. Trimming removed 6 bases from V and 7 bases from J; junction bases left unmatched: 9. The CDR3 is made up of 14 amino acids. The CDR3 reads CASRRQGGGQPQHF. For the CDR3, the DNA is TGTGCCAGCAGAAGACAGGGAGGAGGACAGCCCCAGCATTTT.

V gene TRBV11-2 combines with J gene TRBJ2-7; D remains unclear. The V end lost 5 bases, the J end lost 1 base, and 3 bases lay between the germline ends. Germline V gene sequence: CDR1 SGHAT, CDR2 FQNNGV. The CDR3 runs 11 residues. CDR3 in DNA: TGTGCCAGCAGCACTTCCTACGAGCAGTACTTC. It encodes CASSTSYEQYF. Using reference TRBV11-2 and TRBJ2-7 for the parts outside the CDR3, the full variable domain is EAGVAQSPRYKIIEKRQSVAFWCNPISGHATLYWYQQILGQGPKLLIQFQNNGVVDDSQLPKDRFSAERLKGVDSTLKIQPAKLEDSAVYLCASSTSYEQYFGPGTRLTVT.

The rearrangement joins TRBV2 to TRBJ2-1; TRBD1 matches 9 bases. The length of the CDR3 is 16 residues. Germline CDR1 is SNHLY and CDR2 is FYNNEI. Unmatched junction bases numbered 10, after V lost 7 bases and J lost 3 bases. The CDR3 sequence is CASTAPGQGFYNEQFF. Here the CDR3 DNA reads TGTGCCAGCACCGCCCCGGGACAGGGTTTCTACAATGAGCAGTTCTTC.

The chain uses TRBV11-3 and TRBJ2-5; 8 bases are a match to TRBD1. The CDR3 length is 14 residues. Germline CDR1 SGHNT, CDR2 YENEEA. V lost 6 bases, J lost 3 bases, and 6 bases stayed unmatched. The CDR3 loop reads CASRRTGTEETQYF. For the CDR3, the DNA is TGTGCCAGCAGGAGGACAGGGACGGAAGAGACCCAGTACTTC.

The chain is built from TRBV6-1 and TRBJ1-2, with D unclear. CDR3 length: 15 amino acids. Germline values: CDR1 MNHNS, CDR2 SASEGT. Between the trimmed V and J ends, which lost 0 bases and 1 base, there was a span of 9 bases. The CDR3: CASSEAEKLNYGYTF. For the CDR3, the DNA is TGTGCCAGCAGTGAAGCTGAGAAGCTTAACTATGGCTACACCTTC.

This rearrangement joins TRBV9 to TRBJ1-2, with 8 bases matching TRBD1. This CDR3 has 15 amino acids. After removal of 4 bases from V and 8 bases from J, the junction contained 13 bases not matched to a gene. The V gene's germline CDR1 is SGDLS and CDR2 YYNGEE. CDR3 sequence: CASSRAGGAGEGYTF. The CDR3 DNA sequence: TGTGCCAGCAGCCGCGCAGGGGGCGCGGGGGAGGGCTACACCTTC.

The chain links TRBV30 to TRBJ2-5, with a tentative D call TRBD2 (7 bases). The CDR3 contains 13 residues. CDR1 and CDR2 (germline): GTSNPN, SVGIG (reference sequence). With 3 bases removed from V and 5 bases from J, the gap between germline ends came to 13 bases. The CDR3 nucleotides are TGTGCCTGGAGGGGAGGGGGGATGGAGACCCAGTACTTC. Its protein product is CAWRGGGMETQYF.

The V gene is TRBV28, the J gene TRBJ2-1; D not resolved. CDR1 is MDHEN, CDR2 SYDVKM, per germline. V gave up 4 bases and J gave up 0 bases, with 13 bases separating them. The CDR3 has 16 amino acids. The DNA for the CDR3 is TGTGCCAGCAGTTGGTATAATCCGAGCTCCTACAATGAGCAGTTCTTC. Amino acid sequence: CASSWYNPSSYNEQFF.

This rearrangement joins TRBV7-9 to TRBJ1-1; possibly TRBD1 for D (5 bases). The germline CDR1 and CDR2 sequences are SEHNR and FQNEAQ (reference sequence). V was shortened by 5 bases and J by 4 bases, with 23 bases between the two germline ends. The CDR3 is 17 residues long. The CDR3 is CASSPRDGGGRLTEAFF. Written as DNA, the CDR3 is TGTGCCAGCAGCCCCCGGGACGGCGGGGGTCGGCTCACTGAAGCTTTCTTT.

This rearrangement joins TRBV6-5 to TRBJ2-5; TRBD2 matches at 8 bases. The CDR3 consists of 14 residues. CDR1 MNHEY and CDR2 SVGAGI come from the germline V gene. The V segment lost 6 bases and the J segment 4 bases; nucleotides outside the gene matches: 7. In DNA, the CDR3 is TGTGCCAGCAGACCCGGGGGGGCGGTAGAGACCCAGTACTTC. The encoded protein is CASRPGGAVETQYF.

The V call is TRBV29-1, the J call TRBJ1-3; perhaps TRBD1 as D (5 bases). V was trimmed by 4 bases and J by 2 bases, leaving 9 bases between them. Per germline, CDR1 SQVTM and CDR2 ANQGSEA. The CDR3 totals 13 residues. The CDR3 nucleotides read TGCAGCGTTGTCGGGGGGACTGGAAACACCATATATTTT. It yields the protein CSVVGGTGNTIYF.

The chain recombines TRBV27 with TRBJ1-5, with 7 bases aligning to TRBD1. J gave up 3 bases and V 5 bases, and 4 bases lay outside the gene matches. The CDR3 totals 14 residues. Germline lookup yields CDR1 MNHEY and CDR2 SMNVEV (reference sequence). Here the CDR3 reads CASSPGQSNQPQHF. The CDR3 DNA follows: TGTGCCAGCAGTCCGGGACAGTCCAATCAGCCCCAGCATTTT.

The V call is TRBV6-4, the J call TRBJ1-2, with 7 bases lining up with TRBD1. The CDR3 is 13 residues long. Germline-derived CDR1 and CDR2 are MRHNA and SNTAGT. The V and J ends lost 4 bases and 5 bases, in that order; junction bases with no gene match: 4. The CDR3 DNA reads TGTGCCAGCAGTGCCCAACAGGGGTATGGCTACACCTTC. The encoded protein is CASSAQQGYGYTF.